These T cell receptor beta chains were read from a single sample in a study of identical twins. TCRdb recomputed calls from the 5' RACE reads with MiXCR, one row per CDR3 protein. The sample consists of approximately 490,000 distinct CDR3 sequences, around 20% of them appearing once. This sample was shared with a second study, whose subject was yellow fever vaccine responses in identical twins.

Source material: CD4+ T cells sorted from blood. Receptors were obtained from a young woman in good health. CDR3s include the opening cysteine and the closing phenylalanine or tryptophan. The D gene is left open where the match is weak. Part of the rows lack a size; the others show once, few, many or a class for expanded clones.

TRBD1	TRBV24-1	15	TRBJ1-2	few	CATSEGQGRAYGYTF	TGTGCCACCAGTGAGGGACAGGGACGGGCCTATGGCTACACCTTC
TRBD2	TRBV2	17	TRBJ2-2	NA	CATSIGLAGTNTGELFF	TGTGCCACCTCTATCGGTCTAGCGGGGACGAACACCGGGGAGCTGTTTTTT
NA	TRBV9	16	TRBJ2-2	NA	CASSVDWGGAVGELFF	TGTGCCAGCAGCGTAGACTGGGGGGGGGCTGTCGGGGAGCTGTTTTTT
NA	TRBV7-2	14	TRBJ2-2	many	CASSLRGGTGELFF	TGTGCCAGCAGCCTGAGAGGTGGCACCGGGGAGCTGTTTTTT
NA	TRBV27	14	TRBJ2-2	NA	CASSFSRGTGELFF	TGTGCCAGCAGTTTCTCCCGGGGAACCGGGGAGCTGTTTTTT
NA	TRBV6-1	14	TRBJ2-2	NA	CASSENRNTGELFF	TGTGCCAGCAGTGAAAATAGAAACACCGGGGAGCTGTTTTTT
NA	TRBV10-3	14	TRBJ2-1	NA	CAIRTRANYNEQFF	TGTGCCATCCGCACCCGGGCTAACTACAATGAGCAGTTCTTC
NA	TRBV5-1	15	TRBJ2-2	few	CASSGLGANTGELFF	TGCGCCAGCAGCGGGTTAGGCGCGAACACCGGGGAGCTGTTTTTT
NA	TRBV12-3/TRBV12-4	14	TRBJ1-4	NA	CASSLPSERGKLFF	TGTGCCAGCAGTTTACCATCGGAGCGTGGAAAACTGTTTTTT
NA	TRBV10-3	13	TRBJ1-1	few	CAIWQGTNTEAFF	TGTGCCATCTGGCAGGGGACGAACACTGAAGCTTTCTTT
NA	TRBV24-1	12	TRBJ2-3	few	CATSPGWGTQYF	TGTGCCACCAGCCCCGGGTGGGGTACGCAGTATTTT
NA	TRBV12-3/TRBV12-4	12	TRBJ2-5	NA	CASSPGMAGQYF	TGTGCCAGCAGCCCAGGCATGGCGGGCCAGTACTTC
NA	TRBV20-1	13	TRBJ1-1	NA	CSARAQLNTEAFF	TGCAGTGCTAGGGCCCAGTTGAACACTGAAGCTTTCTTT
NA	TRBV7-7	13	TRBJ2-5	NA	CASSPPLGETQYF	TGTGCCAGCAGCCCACCCCTGGGAGAGACCCAGTACTTC
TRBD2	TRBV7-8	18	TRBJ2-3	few	CASSRARTSGSSTDTQYF	TGTGCCAGCAGCCGCGCCCGGACTAGCGGGAGTAGCACAGATACGCAGTATTTT
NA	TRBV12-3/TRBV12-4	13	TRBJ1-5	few	CASSLRDRQPQHF	TGTGCCAGCAGTTTACGCGACCGTCAGCCCCAGCATTTT
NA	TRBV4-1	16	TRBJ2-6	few	CASSQDPIPGANVLTF	TGCGCCAGCAGCCAAGATCCCATCCCGGGGGCCAACGTCCTGACTTTC
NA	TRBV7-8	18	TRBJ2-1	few	CASSPERGASSSYNEQFF	TGTGCCAGCAGCCCCGAAAGGGGGGCCTCGAGCTCCTACAATGAGCAGTTCTTC
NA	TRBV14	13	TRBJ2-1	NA	CASSQDRSNEQFF	TGTGCCAGCAGCCAAGATCGGAGCAATGAGCAGTTCTTC
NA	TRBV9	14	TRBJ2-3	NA	CASSVKGSTDTQYF	TGTGCCAGCAGCGTAAAGGGGAGCACAGATACGCAGTATTTT
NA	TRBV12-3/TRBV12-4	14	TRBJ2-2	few	CASSRGLTTGELFF	TGTGCCAGCAGCCGGGGACTTACCACCGGGGAGCTGTTTTTT
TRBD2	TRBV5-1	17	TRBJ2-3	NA	CASSPGSYSGGTDTQYF	TGCGCCAGCAGCCCTGGGTCCTATAGCGGGGGCACAGATACGCAGTATTTT
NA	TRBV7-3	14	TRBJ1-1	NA	CASSLIGPNTEAFF	TGTGCCAGCAGCTTAATAGGGCCGAACACTGAAGCTTTCTTT
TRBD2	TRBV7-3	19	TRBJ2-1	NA	CASSLQPLLAVGSYNEQFF	TGTGCCAGCAGCTTACAACCACTACTAGCGGTAGGAAGTTACAATGAGCAGTTCTTC
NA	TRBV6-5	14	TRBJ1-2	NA	CASSYRPPDYGYTF	TGTGCCAGCAGTTACAGGCCACCTGACTATGGCTACACCTTC
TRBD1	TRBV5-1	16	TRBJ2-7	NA	CASSLATGTGSYEQYF	TGCGCCAGCAGCTTGGCTACCGGGACAGGGTCCTACGAGCAGTACTTC
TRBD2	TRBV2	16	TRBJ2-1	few	CASRARTSGRGNEQFF	TGTGCCAGCAGAGCTAGGACTAGCGGGAGAGGTAATGAGCAGTTCTTC
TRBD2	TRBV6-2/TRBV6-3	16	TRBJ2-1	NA	CASRGGLADLYNEQFF	TGTGCCAGCAGGGGGGGACTAGCGGACCTATACAATGAGCAGTTCTTC
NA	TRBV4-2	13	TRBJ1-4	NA	CASRTEVNEKLFF	TGTGCCAGCAGGACAGAGGTTAATGAAAAACTGTTTTTT
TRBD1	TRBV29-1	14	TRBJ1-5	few	CSVRGDSVNQPQHF	TGCAGCGTCCGGGGGGACAGTGTCAATCAGCCCCAGCATTTT
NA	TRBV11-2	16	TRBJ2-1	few	CASSLRPSSSYNEQFF	TGTGCCAGCAGCTTGCGGCCCTCCTCCTCCTACAATGAGCAGTTCTTC
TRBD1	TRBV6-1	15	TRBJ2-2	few	CASSVTGTGTGELFF	TGTGCCAGCAGTGTTACCGGGACAGGGACCGGGGAGCTGTTTTTT
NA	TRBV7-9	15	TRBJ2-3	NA	CASSKGTLFTDTQYF	TGTGCCAGCAGCAAAGGGACACTCTTCACAGATACGCAGTATTTT
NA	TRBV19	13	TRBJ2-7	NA	CASILAVTYEQYF	TGTGCCAGTATTTTAGCGGTGACCTACGAGCAGTACTTC
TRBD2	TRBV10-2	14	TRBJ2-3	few	CASKGLENTDTQYF	TGCGCCAGCAAAGGACTAGAAAATACAGATACGCAGTATTTT
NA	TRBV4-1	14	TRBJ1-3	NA	CASSQGWERNTIYF	TGCGCCAGCAGCCAAGGGTGGGAGAGAAACACCATATATTTT
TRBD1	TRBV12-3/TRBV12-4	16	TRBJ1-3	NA	CASSSSGTVSGNTIYF	TGTGCCAGCAGTTCCTCGGGGACAGTCTCTGGAAACACCATATATTTT
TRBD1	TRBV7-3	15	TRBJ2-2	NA	CASSFLGQGTGELFF	TGTGCCAGCAGCTTTTTGGGACAGGGAACCGGGGAGCTGTTTTTT
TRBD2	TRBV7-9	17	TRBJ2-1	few	CASSSSILAGVRDEQFF	TGTGCCAGCAGCTCAAGCATACTAGCGGGAGTTAGGGATGAGCAGTTCTTC
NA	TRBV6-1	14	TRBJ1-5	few	CASMVEGAGQPQHF	TGTGCCAGCATGGTAGAAGGGGCAGGGCAGCCCCAGCATTTT